There are a few counts of the clone carrying this TCR beta chain. Antigen unknown. This entry is derived from a study of T cells after yellow fever vaccination. Findings and limits, study-wide: The secondary response showed a weaker magnitude and a faster peak, day 5 versus 15.

There are 17 residues in the CDR3. V shed 2 bases, J shed 9 bases, and the junction held 10 bases outside the gene matches. Germline-derived CDR1 and CDR2 are KGHDR and SFDVKD. Template-switching 5'RACE yielded the TCR cDNA; a universal primer site and UMIs were added in the process. Via MiXCR, TCRdb re-called the 5' RACE reads, giving one row per CDR3 protein. This sample has 550,000 or so distinct CDR3 sequences, with roughly 19% found just once. The sequence was collected from a man aged 25 to 40 who received the YFV17D yellow fever vaccine. The sequencing here drew on PBMCs, taken 15 days after the yellow fever booster vaccination. The genes are TRBV24-1 and TRBJ2-1, with TRBD2 identical over 12 bases. CDR3 region: CATSDSVTSGRRGEQFF. CDR3 DNA sequence: TGTGCCACCAGTGATTCCGTCACTAGCGGGAGGCGCGGTGAGCAGTTCTTC.